Listed here are 16 T cell receptor beta chains from one sample, sequenced in a study of shared clonotypes between healthy human individuals. Naivety among CD8 cells was defined by CD45RO negativity and positive CCR7 selection, thereby excluding terminally differentiated effector memory CD45RA+ cells. Using immunoSEQ multiplex PCR, the repertoire was profiled, and TCRdb retains in-frame clones only, with some absent. The table has about 680,000 clones, about 91% seen once; the top ten hold about a quarter. Sequencing used naive CD8+ T cells sorted from blood. The receptors derive from a man aged 25-40 years in good health.

The DNA for the CDR3 is TGTGCCAGCAGCCGTACAGGGGGCGGGGAGACCCAGTACTTC. Protein: CASSRTGGGETQYF. V and J are TRBV7-6 and TRBJ2-5, with 9 bases aligning to TRBD1. The CDR3 totals 14 residues. The ends lost 5 bases at V and 5 bases at J; junction bases unmatched: 6. CDR1 is SGHVS, CDR2 FNYEAQ, per germline.

This chain uses TRBV27 with TRBJ2-1, with a weak D call TRBD2 (6 bases). This CDR3 region has 16 residues. The germline CDR1 and CDR2 sequences are MNHEY and SMNVEV (reference sequence). V lost 5 bases and J lost 0, with 14 bases in between. The CDR3 sequence is CASSALSGASYNEQFF. As DNA, the CDR3 is TGTGCCAGCAGTGCCCTTAGCGGTGCCTCCTACAATGAGCAGTTCTTC.

The V call is TRBV11-2, the J call TRBJ1-1; D remains unclear. The V and J ends lost 0 bases and 8 bases respectively, with 16 bases between them. Looked up from germline, CDR1 is SGHAT and CDR2 is FQNNGV. This CDR3 is 15 amino acids long. CDR3 nucleotide sequence: TGTGCCAGCAGCTTAGACGGACTTGTTCTATCCGAAGCTTTCTTT. Its translation: CASSLDGLVLSEAFF.

The chain uses TRBV7-8 and TRBJ2-7; TRBD2 agrees at 9 bases. Trimming took 5 bases from V and 6 from J; bases not matched to a gene: 11. Germline V gives CDR1 SGHVS, CDR2 FQNEAQ. This CDR3 comprises 15 residues. In DNA form, the CDR3 reads TGTGCCAGCAGCGAAACACCGGGACTAGCTACCGAGCAGTACTTC. It specifies CASSETPGLATEQYF.

This chain connects TRBV7-6 to TRBJ2-3; 10 bases are a match to TRBD1. This CDR3 spans 15 amino acids. Germline loops: CDR1 SGHVS, CDR2 FNYEAQ. V was pared by 4 bases and J by 3 bases, with 4 bases of the junction left unmatched. The CDR3 loop reads CASSSWTGGTDTQYF. In DNA form, the CDR3 reads TGTGCCAGCAGCTCCTGGACAGGGGGAACAGATACGCAGTATTTT. Variable domain in full (rest from reference TRBV7-6 and TRBJ2-3): GAGVSQSPRYKVTKRGQDVALRCDPISGHVSLYWYRQALGQGPEFLTYFNYEAQQDKSGLPNDRFSAERPEGSISTLTIQRTEQRDSAMYRCASSSWTGGTDTQYFGPGTRLTVL.

V gene TRBV18 combines with J gene TRBJ2-5, with TRBD2 matching over 9 bases. Germline values: CDR1 KGHSH, CDR2 LQKENI. The CDR3 covers 22 residues. Germline trimming cut 1 base from V and 5 bases from J; bases unmatched to any gene: 26. CDR3 nucleotides: TGTGCCAGCTCACCACGTCCTGAGTTTGCGGGAGGGCCGGCAATAGGCCGGGAGACCCAGTACTTC. It yields the protein CASSPRPEFAGGPAIGRETQYF.

The V and J genes are TRBV25-1 and TRBJ2-6; maybe TRBD1 (5 bases). Germline values: CDR1 MGHDK, CDR2 SYGVNS. The CDR3 spans 18 residues. V was cut by 5 bases and J by 0 bases, with 17 bases left in between. CDR3 region: CASSTIQDTSSGANVLTF. The CDR3 coding sequence is TGTGCCAGCAGTACCATACAGGATACCAGCTCTGGGGCCAACGTCCTGACTTTC. Supplemented by reference TRBV25-1 and TRBJ2-6, the full variable domain reads EADIYQTPRYLVIGTGKKITLECSQTMGHDKMYWYQQDPGMELHLIHYSYGVNSTEKGDLSSESTVSRIRTEHFPLTLESARPSHTSQYLCASSTIQDTSSGANVLTFGAGSRLTVL.

As regards this clone: This specimen includes other DNA sequences encoding the same CDR3. This chain connects TRBV11-2 to TRBJ2-3, with a possible D match to TRBD2 (6 bases). Deletions cut 0 bases from V and 0 bases from J, with 7 bases between. This CDR3 spans 15 amino acids. Germline loops: CDR1 SGHAT, CDR2 FQNNGV. As DNA, the CDR3 is TGTGCCAGCAGCTTAGAAGGAGGGAGCACAGATACGCAGTATTTT. It is translated as CASSLEGGSTDTQYF. The variable domain in full, with the rest retrieved from reference TRBV11-2 and TRBJ2-3, is EAGVAQSPRYKIIEKRQSVAFWCNPISGHATLYWYQQILGQGPKLLIQFQNNGVVDDSQLPKDRFSAERLKGVDSTLKIQPAKLEDSAVYLCASSLEGGSTDTQYFGPGTRLTVL.

V is TRBV9 and J is TRBJ2-1, with D possibly matching TRBD1 (6 bases). V lost 0 bases and J 6 bases, leaving 10 bases between the germline ends. Germline V gives CDR1 SGDLS, CDR2 YYNGEE. This CDR3 region has 14 residues. This chain's CDR3 is CASSVEWGPNEQFF. CDR3 sequence (DNA): TGTGCCAGCAGCGTAGAATGGGGGCCCAATGAGCAGTTCTTC. Supplemented by reference TRBV9 and TRBJ2-1, the full variable domain reads DSGVTQTPKHLITATGQRVTLRCSPRSGDLSVYWYQQSLDQGLQFLIQYYNGEERAKGNILERFSAQQFPDLHSELNLSSLELGDSALYFCASSVEWGPNEQFFGPGTRLTVL.

V is TRBV6-1 and J is TRBJ1-3; 10 bases are a match to TRBD1. V dropped 4 bases and J dropped 1; count of bases not matched to a gene: 4. This CDR3 spans 16 amino acids. CDR1 is MNHNS, CDR2 SASEGT, per germline. The CDR3, as DNA: TGTGCCAGCAGTGGGGGGACAGGGGATTCTGGAAACACCATATATTTT. Translating it yields CASSGGTGDSGNTIYF.

V gene TRBV29-1 combines with J gene TRBJ2-3, with 12 positions matching TRBD2. CDR1 and CDR2 (germline): SQVTM, ANQGSEA. V lost 4 bases and J lost 3; bases outside the gene matches: 17. The length of the CDR3 is 19 residues. CDR3 region: CSVGTIQGLAGLRTDTQYF. The CDR3 nucleotides are TGCAGCGTTGGGACAATACAGGGACTAGCGGGTCTTCGGACAGATACGCAGTATTTT.

The chain's CDR3 is CASRPWTLAGGFTDTQYF. For the CDR3, the DNA is TGTGCCAGCAGACCCTGGACCCTAGCGGGGGGTTTCACAGATACGCAGTATTTT. The V call is TRBV11-2, the J call TRBJ2-3; 11 bases agree with TRBD2. The germline V gene has CDR1 SGHAT and CDR2 FQNNGV. This CDR3 spans 18 amino acids. J was trimmed by 2 bases and V by 6 bases; bases with no gene match: 13.

The chain has TRBV15 and TRBJ2-7, with D unresolved. The V gene lost 5 bases and the J gene lost 6 bases, with 17 bases spanning the gap. The CDR3 runs to 14 residues. Germline V gene lookup returns CDR1 LNHNV and CDR2 YYDKDF (reference sequence). The chain's CDR3 is CATSYDRSVSEQYF. CDR3 DNA sequence: TGTGCCACCAGCTACGACCGGTCTGTAAGCGAGCAGTACTTC.

This chain uses TRBV27 with TRBJ2-7; 9 bases map to TRBD2. Germline V gives CDR1 MNHEY, CDR2 SMNVEV (reference sequence). The CDR3 has 13 amino acids. J was trimmed by 6 bases and V by 3 bases; bases with no gene match: 3. The CDR3 region has the DNA TGTGCCAGCAGTTTCGGTAGCGGGAGCGAGCAGTACTTC. This codes for CASSFGSGSEQYF.

A note on this clone: The sample contains more than one DNA sequence encoding this CDR3. This chain joins TRBV27 and TRBJ2-1; a weak D match, TRBD2 (6 bases). V lost 0 bases, J lost 1 base, and 7 bases lay in between. This CDR3 spans 15 amino acids. Germline V lookup: CDR1 MNHEY, CDR2 SMNVEV (reference sequence). CDR3 in amino acids: CASSLSGGSYNEQFF. The DNA of the CDR3 is TGTGCCAGCAGTTTATCTGGGGGGTCCTACAATGAGCAGTTCTTC.

The V gene is TRBV27, the J gene TRBJ2-2; D is uncertain. The CDR3 is 11 amino acids. Trimming removed 6 bases at V and 6 bases at J, with 5 bases between. Germline-derived CDR1 and CDR2 are MNHEY and SMNVEV (reference sequence). The chain's CDR3 is CASRESGELFF. CDR3 nucleotides: TGTGCCAGCAGGGAGTCCGGGGAGCTGTTTTTT.